This T cell receptor (beta chain) was identified during a study of T cells after posttransplantation cyclophosphamide. The study, taken as a whole, reports: Blood and skin or GI T cell repertoires showed limited TRB overlap.

Only in-frame clones appear in the TCRdb table, and some are missing; sequencing was by immunoSEQ multiplex PCR. This repertoire holds approximately 25,000 clones, and none appear only once. This clone was seen many times. Its matching antigen is unknown. This TCR came from a woman between 50 and 59 years old in good health, CMV-negative, and a related stem cell transplant donor. The sample was PBMCs.

CDR3 amino acids: CASSALNRPPTDTQYF. The CDR3 DNA reads TGTGCCAGCAGCGCCTTGAACAGGCCCCCCACAGATACGCAGTATTTT. The rearrangement joins TRBV9 to TRBJ2-3, with D tentatively TRBD1 (5 bases). The germline gives CDR1 SGDLS, CDR2 YYNGEE. CDR3 length: 16 residues. The V gene lost 3 bases and the J gene lost 2 bases, with 16 bases spanning the gap.